The present TCR beta chain was sequenced within a study of blood T cell repertoires in COVID-19. About the study: T cells, B-cell-depleted T cells, or PBMCs supplied cDNA or gDNA.

The table came from immunoSEQ multiplex PCR; TCRdb's copy has only in-frame clones and leaves some out. The repertoire holds fewer than 350,000 clones, with around nine tenths as singletons. Patients at the Seattle site were enrolled during active infection and followed longitudinally. Sequencing was performed on peripheral blood. The TCR comes from a woman in her 30s with COVID-19, enrolled during active disease.

Here the CDR3 reads CASSGPGQGARGSYNEQFF. CDR3 in DNA: TGCGCCAGCAGTGGACCGGGACAGGGGGCGCGGGGCTCCTACAATGAGCAGTTCTTC. The chain has TRBV10-1 and TRBJ2-1; 12 bases are a match to TRBD1. CDR3 length: 19 amino acids. V shed 4 bases, J shed 0 bases, and the junction held 10 bases outside the gene matches. Per germline, CDR1 WNHNN and CDR2 SYGVQD (reference sequence).